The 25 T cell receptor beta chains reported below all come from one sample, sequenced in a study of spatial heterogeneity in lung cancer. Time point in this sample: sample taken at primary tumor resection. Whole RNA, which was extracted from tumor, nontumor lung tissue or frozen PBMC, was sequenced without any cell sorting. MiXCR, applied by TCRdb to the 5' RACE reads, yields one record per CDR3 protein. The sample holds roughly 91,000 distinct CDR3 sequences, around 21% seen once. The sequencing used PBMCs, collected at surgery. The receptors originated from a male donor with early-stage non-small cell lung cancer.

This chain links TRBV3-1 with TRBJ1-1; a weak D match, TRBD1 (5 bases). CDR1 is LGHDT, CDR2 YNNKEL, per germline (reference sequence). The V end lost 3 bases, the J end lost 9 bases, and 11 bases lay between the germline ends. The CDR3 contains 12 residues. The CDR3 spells CASSQRQGKAFF. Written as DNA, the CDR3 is TGTGCCAGCAGCCAGAGGCAGGGTAAAGCTTTCTTT.

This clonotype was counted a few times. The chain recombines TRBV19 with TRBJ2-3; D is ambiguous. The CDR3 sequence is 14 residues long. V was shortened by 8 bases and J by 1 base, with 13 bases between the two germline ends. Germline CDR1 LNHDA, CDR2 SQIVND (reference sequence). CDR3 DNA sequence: TGTGCCAGTTCCATAGGTACGGGCACAGATACGCAGTATTTT. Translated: CASSIGTGTDTQYF.

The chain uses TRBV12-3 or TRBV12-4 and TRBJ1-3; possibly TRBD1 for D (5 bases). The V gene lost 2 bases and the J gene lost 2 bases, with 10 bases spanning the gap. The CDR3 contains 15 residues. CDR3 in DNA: TGTGCCAGCAGTTTACAGGGATTAGCTGGAAACACCATATATTTT. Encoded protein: CASSLQGLAGNTIYF.

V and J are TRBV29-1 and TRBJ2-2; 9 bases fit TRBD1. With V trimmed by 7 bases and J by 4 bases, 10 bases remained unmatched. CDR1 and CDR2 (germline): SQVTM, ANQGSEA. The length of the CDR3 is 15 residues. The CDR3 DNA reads TGCAGCGCCGAACGGGGACAGGGAAGCACCGGGGAGCTGTTTTTT. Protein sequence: CSAERGQGSTGELFF.

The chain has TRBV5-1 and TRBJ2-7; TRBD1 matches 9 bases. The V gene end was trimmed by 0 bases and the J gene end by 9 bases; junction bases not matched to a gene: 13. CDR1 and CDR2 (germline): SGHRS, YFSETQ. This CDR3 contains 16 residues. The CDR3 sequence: CASSLGNRGLNSGQYF. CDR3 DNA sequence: TGCGCCAGCAGCTTGGGGAACAGGGGGCTAAATTCCGGGCAGTACTTC. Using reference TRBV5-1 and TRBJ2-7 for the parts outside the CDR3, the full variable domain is KAGVTQTPRYLIKTRGQQVTLSCSPISGHRSVSWYQQTPGQGLQFLFEYFSETQRNKGNFPGRFSGRQFSNSRSEMNVSTLELGDSALYLCASSLGNRGLNSGQYFGPGTRLTVT.

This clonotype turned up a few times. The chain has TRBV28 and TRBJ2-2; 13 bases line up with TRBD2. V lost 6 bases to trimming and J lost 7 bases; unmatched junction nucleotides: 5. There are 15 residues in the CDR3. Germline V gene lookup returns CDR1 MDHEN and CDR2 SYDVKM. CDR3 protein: CASSDRTSGGGELFF. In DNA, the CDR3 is TGTGCCAGCAGCGATCGGACTAGCGGGGGCGGGGAGCTGTTTTTT.

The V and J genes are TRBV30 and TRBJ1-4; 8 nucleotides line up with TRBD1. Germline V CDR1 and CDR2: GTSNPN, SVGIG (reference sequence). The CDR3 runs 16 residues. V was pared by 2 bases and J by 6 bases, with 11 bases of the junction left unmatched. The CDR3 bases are TGTGCCTGGAGTATACCAGGGACAGGCGGCTATGAAAAACTGTTTTTT. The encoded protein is CAWSIPGTGGYEKLFF.

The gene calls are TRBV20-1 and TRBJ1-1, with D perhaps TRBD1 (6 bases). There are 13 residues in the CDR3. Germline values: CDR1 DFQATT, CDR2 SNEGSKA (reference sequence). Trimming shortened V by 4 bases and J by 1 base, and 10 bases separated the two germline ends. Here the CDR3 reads CSATPQGNTEAFF. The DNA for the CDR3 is TGCAGTGCTACGCCACAGGGGAACACTGAAGCTTTCTTT.

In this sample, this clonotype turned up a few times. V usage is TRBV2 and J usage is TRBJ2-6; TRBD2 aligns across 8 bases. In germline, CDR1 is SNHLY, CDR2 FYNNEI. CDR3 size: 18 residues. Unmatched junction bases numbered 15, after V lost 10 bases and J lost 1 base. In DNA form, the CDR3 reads TGTGCCACCGGGCGGGGGGCCCTGACTCTTTCTGGGGCCAACGTCCTGACTTTC. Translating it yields CATGRGALTLSGANVLTF. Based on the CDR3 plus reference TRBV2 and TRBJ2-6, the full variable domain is EPEVTQTPSHQVTQMGQEVILRCVPISNHLYFYWYRQILGQKVEFLVSFYNNEISEKSEIFDDQFSVERPDGSNFTLKIRSTKLEDSAMYFCATGRGALTLSGANVLTFGAGSRLTVL.

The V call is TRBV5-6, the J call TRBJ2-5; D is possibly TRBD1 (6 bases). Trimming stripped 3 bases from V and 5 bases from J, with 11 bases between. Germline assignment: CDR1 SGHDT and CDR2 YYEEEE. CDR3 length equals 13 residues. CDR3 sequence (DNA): TGTGCCAGCAGCTCTACAGGGTTGGAGACCCAGTACTTC. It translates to CASSSTGLETQYF.

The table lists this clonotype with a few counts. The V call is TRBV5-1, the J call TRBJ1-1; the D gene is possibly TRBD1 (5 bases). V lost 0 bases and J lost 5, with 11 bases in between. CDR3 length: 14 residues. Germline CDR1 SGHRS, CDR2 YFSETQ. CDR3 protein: CASSLVTDNTEAFF. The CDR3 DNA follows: TGCGCCAGCAGCTTGGTGACAGATAATACTGAAGCTTTCTTT.

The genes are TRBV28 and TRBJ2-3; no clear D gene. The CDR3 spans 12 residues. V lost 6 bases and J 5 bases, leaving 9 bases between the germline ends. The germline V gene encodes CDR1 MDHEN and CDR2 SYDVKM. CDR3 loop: CASSRGRDTQYF. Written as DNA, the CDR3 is TGTGCCAGCAGCCGAGGTAGAGATACGCAGTATTTT.

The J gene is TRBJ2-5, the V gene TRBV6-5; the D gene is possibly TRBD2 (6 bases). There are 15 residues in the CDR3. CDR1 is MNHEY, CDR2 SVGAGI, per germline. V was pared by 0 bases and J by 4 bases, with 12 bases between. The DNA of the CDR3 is TGTGCCAGCAGTTACTCCGGTACCGGGGGAGAGACCCAGTACTTC. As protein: CASSYSGTGGETQYF.

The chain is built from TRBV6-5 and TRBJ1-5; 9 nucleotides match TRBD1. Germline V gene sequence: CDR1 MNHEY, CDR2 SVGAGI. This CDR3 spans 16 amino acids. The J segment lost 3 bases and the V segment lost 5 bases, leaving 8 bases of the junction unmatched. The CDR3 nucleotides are TGTGCCAGCAGTCCACTGACAGGGGGTGACAATCAGCCCCAGCATTTT. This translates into CASSPLTGGDNQPQHF.

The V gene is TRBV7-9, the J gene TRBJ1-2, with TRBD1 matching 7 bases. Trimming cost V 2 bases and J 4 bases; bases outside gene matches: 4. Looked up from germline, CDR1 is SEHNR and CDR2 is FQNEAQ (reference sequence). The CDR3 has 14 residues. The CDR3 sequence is CASSLTGASYGYTF. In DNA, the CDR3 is TGTGCCAGCAGCTTAACAGGGGCGAGCTATGGCTACACCTTC.

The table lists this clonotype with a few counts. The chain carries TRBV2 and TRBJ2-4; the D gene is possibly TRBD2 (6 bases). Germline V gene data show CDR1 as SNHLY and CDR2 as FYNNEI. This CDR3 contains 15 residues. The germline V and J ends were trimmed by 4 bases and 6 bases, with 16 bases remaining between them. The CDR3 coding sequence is TGTGCCAGCAGTGTCGGGACTGCCATCGCAAACATTCAGTACTTC. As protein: CASSVGTAIANIQYF. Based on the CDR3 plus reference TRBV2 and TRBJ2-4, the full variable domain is EPEVTQTPSHQVTQMGQEVILRCVPISNHLYFYWYRQILGQKVEFLVSFYNNEISEKSEIFDDQFSVERPDGSNFTLKIRSTKLEDSAMYFCASSVGTAIANIQYFGAGTRLSVL.

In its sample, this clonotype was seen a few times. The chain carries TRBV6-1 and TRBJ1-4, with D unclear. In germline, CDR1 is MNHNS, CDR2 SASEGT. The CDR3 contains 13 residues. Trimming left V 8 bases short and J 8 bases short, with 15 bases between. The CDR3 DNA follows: TGTGCCAGCGGTGGAGGTCCATACGAAAAACTGTTTTTT. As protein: CASGGGPYEKLFF.

The CDR3 is CASTLGRSSSSPLHF. The CDR3 region has the DNA TGTGCCAGCACCTTGGGACGTTCGTCCTCTTCACCCCTCCACTTT. This sequence joins TRBV28 and TRBJ1-6; D possibly corresponds to TRBD1 (5 bases). CDR1 is MDHEN, CDR2 SYDVKM, per germline. Trimming shortened V by 7 bases and J by 9 bases, and 19 bases separated the two germline ends. The CDR3 has 15 residues.

In nucleotides, the CDR3 is TGTGCCTGGAGTGAGGGTCCTAGGAGCTCCTACGAGCAGTACTTC. Its protein is CAWSEGPRSSYEQYF. The chain links TRBV30 to TRBJ2-7; no reliable D call. Trimming left V 1 base short and J 0 bases short, with 13 bases between. The CDR3 sequence is 15 residues long. Germline CDR1 reads GTSNPN; CDR2 reads SVGIG (reference sequence).

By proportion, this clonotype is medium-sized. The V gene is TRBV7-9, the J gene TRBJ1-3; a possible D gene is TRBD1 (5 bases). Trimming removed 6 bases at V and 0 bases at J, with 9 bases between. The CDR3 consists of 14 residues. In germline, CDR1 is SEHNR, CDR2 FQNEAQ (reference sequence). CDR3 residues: CASSSGTSGNTIYF. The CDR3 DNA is TGTGCCAGCAGTTCCGGGACCTCTGGAAACACCATATATTTT.

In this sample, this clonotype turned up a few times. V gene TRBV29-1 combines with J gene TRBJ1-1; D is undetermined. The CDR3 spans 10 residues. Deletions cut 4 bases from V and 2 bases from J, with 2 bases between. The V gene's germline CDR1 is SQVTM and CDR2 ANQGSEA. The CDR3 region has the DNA TGCAGCGTTGCCAACACTGAAGCTTTCTTT. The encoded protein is CSVANTEAFF.

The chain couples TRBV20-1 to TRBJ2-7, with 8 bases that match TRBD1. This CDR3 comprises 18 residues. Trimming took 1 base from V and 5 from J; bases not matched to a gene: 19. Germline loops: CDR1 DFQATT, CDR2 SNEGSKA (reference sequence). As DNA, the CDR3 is TGCAGTGCTAGAGGATCCGGAGGTCAGGGGGCCATCGGAGACGAGCAGTACTTC. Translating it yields CSARGSGGQGAIGDEQYF.

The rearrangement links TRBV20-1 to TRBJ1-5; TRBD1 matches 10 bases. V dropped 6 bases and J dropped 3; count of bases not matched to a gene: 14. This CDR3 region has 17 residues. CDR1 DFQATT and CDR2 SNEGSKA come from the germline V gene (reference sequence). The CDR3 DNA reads TGCAGTGCAGAGAGGAGGACAGGGGGGATGAACAATCAGCCCCAGCATTTT. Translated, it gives CSAERRTGGMNNQPQHF.

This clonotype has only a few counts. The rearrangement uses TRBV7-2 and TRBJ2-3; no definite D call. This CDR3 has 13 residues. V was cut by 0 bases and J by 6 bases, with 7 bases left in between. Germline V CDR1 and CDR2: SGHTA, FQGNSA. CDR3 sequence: CASSLAREDTQYF. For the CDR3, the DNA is TGTGCCAGCAGCTTAGCTCGAGAGGATACGCAGTATTTT.

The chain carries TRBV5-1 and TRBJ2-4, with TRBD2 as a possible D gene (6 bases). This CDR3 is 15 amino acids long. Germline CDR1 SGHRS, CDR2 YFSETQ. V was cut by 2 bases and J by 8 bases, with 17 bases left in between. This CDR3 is CASSLGSSETYIQYF. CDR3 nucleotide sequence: TGCGCCAGCAGCTTAGGTTCTAGCGAGACGTACATTCAGTACTTC.